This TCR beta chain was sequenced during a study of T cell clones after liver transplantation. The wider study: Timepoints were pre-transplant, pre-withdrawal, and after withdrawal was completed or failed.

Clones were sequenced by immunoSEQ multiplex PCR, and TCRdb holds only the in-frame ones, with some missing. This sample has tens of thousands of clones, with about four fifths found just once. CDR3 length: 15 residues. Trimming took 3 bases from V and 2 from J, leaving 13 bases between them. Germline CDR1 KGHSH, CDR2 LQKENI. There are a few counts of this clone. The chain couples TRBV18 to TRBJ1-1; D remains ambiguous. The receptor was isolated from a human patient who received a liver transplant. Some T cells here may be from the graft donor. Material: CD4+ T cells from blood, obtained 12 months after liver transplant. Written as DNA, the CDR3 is TGTGCCAGCTCACCGGTACCGGGGATAAACACTGAAGCTTTCTTT. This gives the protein CASSPVPGINTEAFF.